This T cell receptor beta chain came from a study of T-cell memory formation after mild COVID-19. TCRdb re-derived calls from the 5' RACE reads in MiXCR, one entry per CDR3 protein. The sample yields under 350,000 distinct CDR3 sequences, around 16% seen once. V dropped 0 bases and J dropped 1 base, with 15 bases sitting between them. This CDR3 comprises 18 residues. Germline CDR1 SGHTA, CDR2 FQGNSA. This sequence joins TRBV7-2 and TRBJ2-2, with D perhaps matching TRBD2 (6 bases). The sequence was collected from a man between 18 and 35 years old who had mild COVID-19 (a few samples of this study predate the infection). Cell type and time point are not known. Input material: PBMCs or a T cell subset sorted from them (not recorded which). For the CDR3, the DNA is TGTGCCAGCAGCTTAGCGCGCGGTACTAGCCAGAACACCGGGGAGCTGTTTTTT. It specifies CASSLARGTSQNTGELFF. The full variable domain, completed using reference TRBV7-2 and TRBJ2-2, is GAGVSQSPSNKVTEKGKDVELRCDPISGHTALYWYRQSLGQGLEFLIYFQGNSAPDKSGLPSDRFSAERTGGSVSTLTIQRTQQEDSAVYLCASSLARGTSQNTGELFFGEGSRLTVL.